This record looks at one TCR beta chain sequence and its context. The CDR3 runs 15 residues. V lost 3 bases, J lost 6 bases, and 6 bases stayed unmatched. The germline V gene encodes CDR1 SEHNR and CDR2 FQNEAQ (reference sequence). Here immunoSEQ multiplex PCR was the method, and the copy in TCRdb shows in-frame clones only, minus some. The sample holds some 77,000 clones, 80% to 90% seen once. The data belong to a study of technical replicates of blood from several donors. Material for sequencing was PBMCs. The TCR sequence derives from a human donor in good health. Some clones in this sample may be carry-over from other donors' samples. This chain joins TRBV7-9 and TRBJ2-2, with TRBD1 identical over 8 bases. The DNA for the CDR3 is TGTGCCAGCAGCTTCCCCCAGGGGGCCTCCGGGGAGCTGTTTTTT. Translating it yields CASSFPQGASGELFF.